Listed below are T cell receptor beta chains from one sample, sequenced in a study of T-cell memory formation after mild COVID-19. One entry per CDR3 protein results from TCRdb running MiXCR on the 5' RACE reads. The sample comprises fewer than 700,000 distinct CDR3 sequences, approximately 21% of which are singletons, and approximately 8% rests with the top ten. Sequencing was done on a sample of PBMCs or a T cell subset sorted from them (not recorded which). These receptor sequences come from an adult woman who had mild COVID-19 (a few samples of this study predate the infection). Cell type and time point are not known. The CDR3 runs from the conserved cysteine through the conserved F or W. A D gene is named only where the DNA matches it firmly. Only some rows state a clone size, as once, few, many or a class for expanded clones.

CDR3nt: TGTGCTAGTGGTTATCTCAGGGGCGGAAGGGCCACTGAAGCTTTCTTT
CDR3aa: CASGYLRGGRATEAFF
d_gene: NA
abundance: once
j_gene: TRBJ1-1
v_gene: TRBV12-5

CDR3nt: TGTGCCAGCAGCGTTCGGGACAGTAACACCGGGGAGCTGTTTTTT
CDR3aa: CASSVRDSNTGELFF
d_gene: TRBD1
abundance: many
j_gene: TRBJ2-2
v_gene: TRBV7-8

CDR3nt: TGTGCCAGCGGAAGGACAGGGGAAGCCTATGGCTACACCTTC
CDR3aa: CASGRTGEAYGYTF
d_gene: TRBD1
abundance: NA
j_gene: TRBJ1-2
v_gene: TRBV12-3/TRBV12-4

CDR3nt: TGCAGTGCTAGCGCCATGAACTATGGCTACACCTTC
CDR3aa: CSASAMNYGYTF
d_gene: NA
abundance: few
j_gene: TRBJ1-2
v_gene: TRBV20-1

CDR3nt: TGCGCCAGCAGTCAAGATCGTGAAAAACTGTTTTTT
CDR3aa: CASSQDREKLFF
d_gene: NA
abundance: NA
j_gene: TRBJ1-4
v_gene: TRBV5-1

CDR3nt: TGTGCCAGCAGACGTAGCGGGGGGGGACAAGAGACCCAGTACTTC
CDR3aa: CASRRSGGGQETQYF
d_gene: TRBD2
abundance: few
j_gene: TRBJ2-5
v_gene: TRBV11-2

CDR3nt: TGTGCCAGCAGTTTGATCGGGGGCGAGGTCTATGGCTACACCTTC
CDR3aa: CASSLIGGEVYGYTF
d_gene: NA
abundance: NA
j_gene: TRBJ1-2
v_gene: TRBV12-3/TRBV12-4

CDR3nt: TGTGCCAGCAGCGTCCCGGGGCACCCCCAGTACTTC
CDR3aa: CASSVPGHPQYF
d_gene: NA
abundance: NA
j_gene: TRBJ2-5
v_gene: TRBV9

CDR3nt: TGTGCCAGCAGCTTAGAAGACGGTTCCTACGAGCAGTACTTC
CDR3aa: CASSLEDGSYEQYF
d_gene: NA
abundance: few
j_gene: TRBJ2-7
v_gene: TRBV7-6

CDR3nt: TGTGCCTGGAGTGCGGGGAGGACTGGAAACACCATATATTTT
CDR3aa: CAWSAGRTGNTIYF
d_gene: NA
abundance: few
j_gene: TRBJ1-3
v_gene: TRBV30

CDR3nt: TGCGCCAGCACCCCGGATTCCGGGACAGAAAATTATTACTCCTACGAGCAGTACTTC
CDR3aa: CASTPDSGTENYYSYEQYF
d_gene: TRBD1
abundance: NA
j_gene: TRBJ2-7
v_gene: TRBV5-1

CDR3nt: TGCAGCGTTGAGTGGGAGGGCCGGGAGACCCAGTACTTC
CDR3aa: CSVEWEGRETQYF
d_gene: TRBD2
abundance: few
j_gene: TRBJ2-5
v_gene: TRBV29-1

CDR3nt: TGCAGCGTTTGCGTTGTCGCAGTGGATACGCAGTATTTT
CDR3aa: CSVCVVAVDTQYF
d_gene: NA
abundance: NA
j_gene: TRBJ2-3
v_gene: TRBV29-1

CDR3nt: TGTGCCAGCAGTTACGGTAGCAGGGCCCCGGGCTACACCTTC
CDR3aa: CASSYGSRAPGYTF
d_gene: NA
abundance: few
j_gene: TRBJ1-2
v_gene: TRBV6-5

CDR3nt: TGTGCCAGCACCGTACAGGGGATCTACGAGCAGTACTTC
CDR3aa: CASTVQGIYEQYF
d_gene: TRBD1
abundance: few
j_gene: TRBJ2-7
v_gene: TRBV7-9

CDR3nt: TGTGCCAGCAGTCCCATCGCTAACTATGGCTACACCTTC
CDR3aa: CASSPIANYGYTF
d_gene: NA
abundance: many
j_gene: TRBJ1-2
v_gene: TRBV25-1

CDR3nt: TGCAGTGCCTCTAACGTCAGGTGGGGAAGGAATCAGCCCCAGCATTTT
CDR3aa: CSASNVRWGRNQPQHF
d_gene: NA
abundance: few
j_gene: TRBJ1-5
v_gene: TRBV20-1

CDR3nt: TGTGCCAGCAGCGTAGTGGGGGGTAGCTCCTACAATGAGCAGTTCTTC
CDR3aa: CASSVVGGSSYNEQFF
d_gene: NA
abundance: NA
j_gene: TRBJ2-1
v_gene: TRBV9

CDR3nt: TGTGCCAGCAGCTTGGGGTGGGACAGCACCTACGAGCAGTACTTC
CDR3aa: CASSLGWDSTYEQYF
d_gene: TRBD1
abundance: few
j_gene: TRBJ2-7
v_gene: TRBV5-4

CDR3nt: TGCGCCAGCAGCCGGGGTCCCGGGAGGGACACTGAAGCTTTCTTT
CDR3aa: CASSRGPGRDTEAFF
d_gene: NA
abundance: NA
j_gene: TRBJ1-1
v_gene: TRBV4-1

CDR3nt: TGTGCCTGGAGTGTGGGGGTCTTCCCCTACGCGGATACGCAGTATTTT
CDR3aa: CAWSVGVFPYADTQYF
d_gene: NA
abundance: NA
j_gene: TRBJ2-3
v_gene: TRBV30

CDR3nt: TGTGCCAGCAGCTCCGAGCCCAGGGGGTTCACCGGGGAGCTGTTTTTT
CDR3aa: CASSSEPRGFTGELFF
d_gene: TRBD1
abundance: NA
j_gene: TRBJ2-2
v_gene: TRBV7-7

CDR3nt: TGCAGTGCTAAGCTGGCGGGAGGGGTCGGGCAGTATTTT
CDR3aa: CSAKLAGGVGQYF
d_gene: TRBD2
abundance: few
j_gene: TRBJ2-3
v_gene: TRBV20-1

CDR3nt: TGTGCCAGCAGGTTCGGTGGAGCCAATGAGCAGTTCTTC
CDR3aa: CASRFGGANEQFF
d_gene: NA
abundance: NA
j_gene: TRBJ2-1
v_gene: TRBV7-2

CDR3nt: TGCAGCGCAACGGGACAGGAAAATCAGCCCCAGCATTTT
CDR3aa: CSATGQENQPQHF
d_gene: TRBD1
abundance: NA
j_gene: TRBJ1-5
v_gene: TRBV29-1

CDR3nt: TGTGCCAGCAGCCCTGCCCCGGGGCGCCGGGGGTACAATGAGCAGTTCTTC
CDR3aa: CASSPAPGRRGYNEQFF
d_gene: NA
abundance: NA
j_gene: TRBJ2-1
v_gene: TRBV7-6

CDR3nt: TGTGCCAGCAGCTCCCCCCCAGGAAGAACCAATGAGCAGTTCTTC
CDR3aa: CASSSPPGRTNEQFF
d_gene: NA
abundance: NA
j_gene: TRBJ2-1
v_gene: TRBV7-9

CDR3nt: TGCGCCAGCAGCCGCCGCTGGGGACAGGGCAATCAGCCCCAGCATTTT
CDR3aa: CASSRRWGQGNQPQHF
d_gene: TRBD1
abundance: NA
j_gene: TRBJ1-5
v_gene: TRBV4-1

CDR3nt: TGTGCCAGTAGTATAGCAGAGGGGACGAACTACAATGAGCAGTTCTTC
CDR3aa: CASSIAEGTNYNEQFF
d_gene: NA
abundance: NA
j_gene: TRBJ2-1
v_gene: TRBV19

CDR3nt: TGTGCCAGCAGTGGGCCGGGGGGACCCTACGAGCAGTACTTC
CDR3aa: CASSGPGGPYEQYF
d_gene: TRBD2
abundance: few
j_gene: TRBJ2-7
v_gene: TRBV12-3/TRBV12-4

CDR3nt: TGTGCCAGCAGGCCTCGACAGGGGGAAGAGACCCAGTACTTC
CDR3aa: CASRPRQGEETQYF
d_gene: TRBD1
abundance: NA
j_gene: TRBJ2-5
v_gene: TRBV11-3

CDR3nt: TGCGCCAGCAGCTTGGAACCAAACATTCAGTACTTC
CDR3aa: CASSLEPNIQYF
d_gene: NA
abundance: few
j_gene: TRBJ2-4
v_gene: TRBV5-1

CDR3nt: TGTGCCAGCACCCTAGCGGGGGGGCCAGAAGATACGCAGTATTTT
CDR3aa: CASTLAGGPEDTQYF
d_gene: TRBD2
abundance: many
j_gene: TRBJ2-3
v_gene: TRBV7-3

CDR3nt: TGTGCCAGCAGCCCGGGCGGGGTGACAGATACGCAGTATTTT
CDR3aa: CASSPGGVTDTQYF
d_gene: NA
abundance: NA
j_gene: TRBJ2-3
v_gene: TRBV7-2

CDR3nt: TGTGCCTCCCGAGGCAGACACAATGAGCAGTTCTTC
CDR3aa: CASRGRHNEQFF
d_gene: NA
abundance: few
j_gene: TRBJ2-1
v_gene: TRBV12-3/TRBV12-4

CDR3nt: TGCAGCGTTAATACAGGGGTAGGCGGCTACACCTTC
CDR3aa: CSVNTGVGGYTF
d_gene: TRBD1
abundance: few
j_gene: TRBJ1-2
v_gene: TRBV29-1